Listed here are 4 T cell receptor beta chains from one sample, sequenced in a study of blood T cell repertoires in COVID-19. This table comes from immunoSEQ multiplex PCR, and its TCRdb copy is limited to in-frame clones, with some not included. The sample lists over 200,000 clones, about 83% occurring once. What was sequenced was peripheral blood. These TCRs come from a woman in her forties or fifties with acute or convalescent COVID-19.

V usage is TRBV6-1 and J usage is TRBJ2-1; 12 bases match TRBD2. Germline V gene lookup returns CDR1 MNHNS and CDR2 SASEGT. The J segment lost 6 bases and the V segment lost 5 bases, leaving 2 bases of the junction unmatched. There are 14 residues in the CDR3. As DNA, the CDR3 is TGTGCCAGCAGTTGGACTAGCGGGACCAATGAGCAGTTCTTC. It codes for CASSWTSGTNEQFF.

V usage is TRBV12-3 or TRBV12-4 and J usage is TRBJ2-7; TRBD2 might be the D (5 bases). The CDR3 is 13 amino acids. Trimming removed 6 bases from V and 7 bases from J, with 16 bases in between. The DNA for the CDR3 is TGTGCCAGCAGCGAGATCGATAGCGAGGAGCAGTACTTC. Translation: CASSEIDSEEQYF.

The chain recombines TRBV28 with TRBJ2-1, with TRBD2 matching 9 bases. Germline V lookup: CDR1 MDHEN, CDR2 SYDVKM. This CDR3 region has 20 residues. V gave up 11 bases and J gave up 2 bases; unmatched junction bases: 25. CDR3 coding DNA: TGTGCCGCCAGCAGTTTATCCGCCGATTACGGCGGGAGGGCCTACAATGAGCAGTTCTTC. Translating it yields CAASSLSADYGGRAYNEQFF.

The rearrangement links TRBV5-6 to TRBJ1-5; TRBD1 agrees at 8 bases. Trimming took 0 bases from V and 6 from J; bases not matched to a gene: 11. CDR3 size: 17 residues. CDR1 is SGHDT and CDR2 is YYEEEE in the germline V gene. CDR3: CASSLDRGKAGIQPQHF. The CDR3 DNA reads TGTGCCAGCAGCTTGGACAGGGGGAAAGCGGGTATTCAGCCCCAGCATTTT.